This paragraph reports one T cell receptor beta chain. The entry originates in a study of blood T cell repertoires in COVID-19. About the research overall: The United States, Italy and Spain supplied acute and convalescent COVID-19 samples. Sample material is recorded as cDNA or gDNA derived from T cells, B-cell-depleted T cells, or PBMCs.

Authors' data handling: Counts of nucleated cells, estimated from reference gene primer amplification, were obtained. The method was immunoSEQ multiplex PCR; TCRdb's version includes in-frame clones alone and lacks a portion of them. V and J calls and clone size are given by that table; D and trimming were obtained from the DNA. The repertoire consists of about 250,000 clones, with 70% to 85% occurring once and the leading ten covering around 8.9%. The CDR3 totals 16 residues. CDR1 is SGHDT, CDR2 YYEEEE, per germline. Between the trimmed V and J ends, which lost 1 base and 3 bases, there was a span of 15 bases.

This receptor was taken from a man older than 75 with acute or convalescent COVID-19. This chain joins TRBV5-6 and TRBJ2-3; perhaps TRBD2 as D (6 bases). Sequencing was performed on peripheral blood. This CDR3 is CASSLRLGGRTDTQYF. DNA for the CDR3: TGTGCCAGCAGCTTGCGGCTAGGTGGGAGGACAGATACGCAGTATTTT.